This TCR beta chain was profiled in a study of blood T cell repertoires in COVID-19. At the level of the study: Samples of COVID-19 (acute and convalescent) were obtained from the United States, Italy and Spain.

V was trimmed by 4 bases and J by 3 bases, leaving 12 bases between them. CDR1 is SGHNT, CDR2 YYREEE, per germline (reference sequence). This CDR3 region has 14 residues. Per the authors' pipeline: Amplifying reference gene primers gave estimates of nucleated cell counts. Some clones are missing from TCRdb's copy, which holds only in-frame ones; the method was immunoSEQ multiplex PCR. For V, J and clone size, that table is used; D and trimming come from the DNA. This table holds approximately 480,000 clones, roughly 90% found once. Sequencing used PBMCs or T cells enriched from blood (not recorded which). The rearrangement links TRBV5-4 to TRBJ2-3, with D possibly matching TRBD2 (7 bases). The origin of this receptor is a woman aged 18-30 years who had recovered from COVID-19. In DNA, the CDR3 is TGTGCCAGCAGCGGGGGGGCAGGGACAGATACGCAGTATTTT. This translates into CASSGGAGTDTQYF.